The rows below give T cell receptor beta chains drawn from one sample of a study of T cell repertoires in cytomegalovirus infection. MiXCR, applied by TCRdb to the reads, yields one record per CDR3 protein. Among approximately 300,000 distinct CDR3 sequences listed, 25% were seen once. The antigens of these receptors remain unknown. Sample: cultured PBMCs, taken from culture after CMV antigen stimulation. The source is a human donor in good health (CMV status not recorded). Some clones in this sample may be carry-over from other donors' samples. Each CDR3 is given with its conserved first and last residue. A D gene is named only where the DNA matches it firmly. Rows may omit the clone size; those that give it use once, few, many or a size class.

many	TRBV6-1	-	TRBJ1-6	CASSLRTGLDSPLHF	TGTGCCAGCAGTCTACGTACAGGGTTGGATTCACCCCTCCACTTT
-	TRBV5-1	-	TRBJ1-4	CASSLVGNEDEKLFF	TGCGCCAGCAGCTTGGTAGGGAATGAAGATGAAAAACTGTTTTTT
-	TRBV25-1	-	TRBJ2-7	CASSGRGRESDYEQYF	TGTGCCAGCAGTGGCCGGGGCAGAGAGAGTGACTACGAGCAGTACTTC
-	TRBV4-3	-	TRBJ1-4	CASSQDPRGNEKLFF	TGCGCCAGCAGCCAAGATCCCCGGGGGAATGAAAAACTGTTTTTT
few	TRBV24-1	-	TRBJ1-5	CATSDTGWRGNQPQHF	TGTGCCACCAGTGACACAGGGTGGCGAGGCAATCAGCCCCAGCATTTT
many	TRBV19	-	TRBJ2-7	CASSIGLGYEQYF	TGTGCCAGTAGTATCGGCCTTGGGTACGAGCAGTACTTC
many	TRBV7-8	TRBD1	TRBJ2-7	CASSLAGTVYEQYF	TGTGCCAGCAGCTTAGCTGGGACAGTTTACGAGCAGTACTTC
-	TRBV6-1	-	TRBJ1-4	CASSYDRGDPTNEKLFF	TGTGCCAGCAGTTATGATCGGGGAGATCCAACTAATGAAAAACTGTTTTTT
many	TRBV9	-	TRBJ1-3	CASSSTREDTIYF	TGTGCCAGCAGCTCCACTCGGGAAGACACCATATATTTT
-	TRBV29-1	-	TRBJ1-1	CSVEDSGRANTEAFF	TGCAGCGTTGAAGATTCGGGGAGGGCGAACACTGAAGCTTTCTTT
few	TRBV19	-	TRBJ1-1	CASTQRTENTEAFF	TGTGCCAGTACCCAACGGACAGAGAACACTGAAGCTTTCTTT
-	TRBV24-1	-	TRBJ2-3	CATSDPSAGDTQYF	TGTGCCACCAGTGACCCCTCAGCGGGAGATACGCAGTATTTT
few	TRBV28	-	TRBJ2-1	CASRDRESYNEQFF	TGTGCCAGCAGGGATCGGGAGTCCTACAATGAGCAGTTCTTC
-	TRBV15	-	TRBJ2-1	CATSRDRNSANEQFF	TGTGCCACCAGCAGAGATCGGAATAGCGCCAATGAGCAGTTCTTC
few	TRBV10-3	-	TRBJ1-1	CAISEVGSNTEAFF	TGTGCCATCAGTGAAGTGGGGTCGAACACTGAAGCTTTCTTT
few	TRBV30	TRBD2	TRBJ2-7	CAWSVGLGTIYEQYF	TGTGCCTGGAGTGTAGGACTAGGGACCATCTACGAGCAGTACTTC
-	TRBV4-3	-	TRBJ2-7	CASSQDVVARGEQYF	TGCGCCAGCAGCCAAGATGTGGTAGCTAGGGGCGAGCAGTACTTC
few	TRBV15	-	TRBJ1-5	CATSFRLEQPQHF	TGTGCCACCAGCTTTCGCCTGGAACAGCCCCAGCATTTT
-	TRBV28	-	TRBJ2-7	CASTLSHTEQYF	TGTGCCAGCACCTTGTCCCACACGGAGCAGTACTTC
medium-sized	TRBV7-2	-	TRBJ1-2	CASSASGANYGYTF	TGTGCCAGCAGCGCGAGTGGAGCTAACTATGGCTACACCTTC
few	TRBV11-2	-	TRBJ2-1	CASSLALSGYNEQFF	TGTGCCAGCAGCTTGGCGTTGAGCGGGTACAATGAGCAGTTCTTC
-	TRBV6-1	-	TRBJ2-1	CASSEAWGPSYNEQFF	TGTGCCAGCAGTGAAGCATGGGGGCCCTCCTACAATGAGCAGTTCTTC
few	TRBV7-2	-	TRBJ2-2	CASSLVNRASAGELFF	TGTGCCAGCAGCTTAGTAAACAGGGCGTCGGCCGGGGAGCTGTTTTTT
many	TRBV4-3	-	TRBJ2-5	CASSQDRSARQETQYF	TGCGCCAGCAGCCAAGATAGGAGCGCCAGACAAGAGACCCAGTACTTC
-	TRBV29-1	-	TRBJ2-1	CSVEIGRRGEQFF	TGCAGCGTTGAAATAGGTCGGCGGGGTGAGCAGTTCTTC
few	TRBV7-3	TRBD2	TRBJ2-1	CASSAVGGSFYNEQFF	TGTGCCAGCAGCGCAGTGGGCGGGAGCTTCTACAATGAGCAGTTCTTC
few	TRBV11-2	-	TRBJ1-3	CASSLGLVVGTIYF	TGTGCCAGCAGCTTGGGTCTCGTTGTGGGCACCATATATTTT
-	TRBV29-1	-	TRBJ2-3	CSVGRKGTDTQYF	TGCAGCGTTGGGCGTAAGGGCACAGATACGCAGTATTTT
many	TRBV7-2	-	TRBJ2-7	CASSGAGTYEQYF	TGTGCCAGCAGCGGAGCGGGCACCTACGAGCAGTACTTC
few	TRBV7-2	-	TRBJ2-2	CASSMLSRNTGELFF	TGTGCCAGCAGCATGCTCAGCAGGAACACCGGGGAGCTGTTTTTT
-	TRBV20-1	TRBD2	TRBJ2-1	CSAESGRRNEQFF	TGCAGTGCTGAGAGCGGGAGAAGGAATGAGCAGTTCTTC
-	TRBV7-2	TRBD2	TRBJ2-3	CASSSKTGTSGRENTQYF	TGTGCCAGCAGCTCAAAGACCGGGACTAGCGGGAGGGAGAATACGCAGTATTTT
many	TRBV7-2	-	TRBJ1-6	CASSFAGARNSPLHF	TGTGCCAGCAGCTTCGCAGGGGCGCGAAATTCACCCCTCCACTTT
-	TRBV28	TRBD2	TRBJ2-3	CASSLPGRGYTDTQYF	TGTGCCAGCAGTTTACCGGGGAGGGGTTACACAGATACGCAGTATTTT
few	TRBV12-3/TRBV12-4	-	TRBJ2-2	CASTTGLSTGELFF	TGTGCCAGCACTACGGGATTATCCACCGGGGAGCTGTTTTTT
-	TRBV7-4	TRBD2	TRBJ2-2	CASSLVPSGRNTGELFF	TGTGCCAGCAGCTTAGTTCCCAGCGGGAGGAACACCGGGGAGCTGTTTTTT
-	TRBV30	TRBD1	TRBJ2-1	CASTAGTGDLDEQFF	TGTGCCTCAACTGCCGGGACAGGGGATCTGGATGAGCAGTTCTTC
-	TRBV19	-	TRBJ2-7	CASSIAADTYEQYF	TGTGCCAGTAGTATAGCCGCAGATACCTACGAGCAGTACTTC
-	TRBV6-2/TRBV6-3	TRBD2	TRBJ2-1	CASSLAGSAYNEQFF	TGTGCCAGCAGCTTAGCGGGCTCGGCCTACAATGAGCAGTTCTTC
-	TRBV19	TRBD1	TRBJ1-2	CASRWDRRSDGYTF	TGTGCCAGTAGATGGGACAGGCGATCCGATGGCTACACCTTC
many	TRBV7-2	-	TRBJ1-5	CASSLGSGPLNSNQPQHF	TGTGCCAGCAGCTTAGGGTCCGGGCCCCTAAACAGCAATCAGCCCCAGCATTTT
-	TRBV29-1	-	TRBJ2-2	CSVVQGDTGELFF	TGCAGCGTTGTACAGGGTGACACCGGGGAGCTGTTTTTT
many	TRBV7-2	-	TRBJ2-7	CASSFQAAPSYEQYF	TGTGCCAGCAGCTTCCAAGCGGCCCCCTCTTACGAGCAGTACTTC
-	TRBV28	-	TRBJ1-4	CASSLSGRYEKLFF	TGTGCCAGCAGTTTATCCGGCCGCTATGAAAAACTGTTTTTT
-	TRBV18	TRBD1	TRBJ2-7	CASSPRTGEQQYF	TGTGCCAGCTCACCTAGGACAGGGGAGCAGCAGTACTTC
many	TRBV29-1	-	TRBJ2-1	CSVEEWGGGQWNEQFF	TGCAGCGTTGAAGAATGGGGTGGCGGCCAATGGAATGAGCAGTTCTTC
-	TRBV27	TRBD2	TRBJ2-7	CASRSFGGRAIFEQYF	TGTGCCAGCAGATCCTTCGGGGGGAGGGCTATTTTCGAGCAGTACTTC
-	TRBV6-1	-	TRBJ1-5	CASSEPGSNQPQHF	TGTGCCAGCAGTGAACCTGGTAGCAATCAGCCCCAGCATTTT
few	TRBV6-6	-	TRBJ2-1	CASSYSLVTGKRDEQFF	TGTGCCAGCAGTTACTCGCTGGTCACCGGAAAAAGGGATGAGCAGTTCTTC
many	TRBV29-1	-	TRBJ1-5	CSVEAGGGQPQHF	TGCAGCGTTGAAGCTGGGGGGGGTCAGCCCCAGCATTTT
many	TRBV5-4	-	TRBJ2-6	CASSLQGGYGANVLTF	TGTGCCAGCAGCTTACAGGGAGGGTATGGGGCCAACGTCCTGACTTTC
-	TRBV12-3/TRBV12-4	-	TRBJ1-1	CASTPVRNTEAFF	TGTGCCAGCACCCCTGTGAGAAACACTGAAGCTTTCTTT
-	TRBV19	-	TRBJ2-4	CASRLEGKNIQYF	TGTGCCAGTCGGTTGGAAGGGAAAAACATTCAGTACTTC
-	TRBV6-2/TRBV6-3	-	TRBJ2-1	CASSYSGIGVYNEQFF	TGTGCCAGCAGTTACTCGGGGATCGGGGTATACAATGAGCAGTTCTTC
many	TRBV12-3/TRBV12-4	-	TRBJ2-4	CASSFRGLAKNIQYF	TGTGCCAGCAGTTTTCGAGGCTTAGCCAAAAACATTCAGTACTTC